The 2 T cell receptor beta chains listed next were all sequenced from one sample in a study of blood T cells in healthy people across ages. It was with a sample-barcoded 5' primer and a J-beta primer mix that a second PCR of roughly 7 to 12 cycles was run. Each CDR3 protein gets one entry after TCRdb re-called the 5' RACE reads with MiXCR. The data contain some 1.1 million distinct CDR3 sequences, roughly two fifths of them singletons. The specimen sequenced was blood. These receptor sequences come from a man younger than 30 in good health.

CDR3 protein: CASRSDGLGNEKLFF. The DNA for the CDR3 is TGTGCCAGCCGATCCGACGGGTTGGGTAATGAAAAACTGTTTTTT. This chain connects TRBV28 to TRBJ1-4, with D unresolved. Germline CDR1 and CDR2: MDHEN and SYDVKM. The germline V and J ends were trimmed by 8 bases and 4 bases, with 17 bases remaining between them. CDR3 length equals 15 residues.

In its sample, this clonotype was seen a few times. The chain carries TRBV20-1 and TRBJ1-5; no clear D gene. CDR1 is DFQATT, CDR2 SNEGSKA, per germline (reference sequence). The V and J ends lost 2 bases and 7 bases respectively, with 12 bases between them. This CDR3 is built from 13 residues. The CDR3 bases are TGCAGTGCTAGAACCAGAATAGGGCAGCCCCAGCATTTT. Residues: CSARTRIGQPQHF.